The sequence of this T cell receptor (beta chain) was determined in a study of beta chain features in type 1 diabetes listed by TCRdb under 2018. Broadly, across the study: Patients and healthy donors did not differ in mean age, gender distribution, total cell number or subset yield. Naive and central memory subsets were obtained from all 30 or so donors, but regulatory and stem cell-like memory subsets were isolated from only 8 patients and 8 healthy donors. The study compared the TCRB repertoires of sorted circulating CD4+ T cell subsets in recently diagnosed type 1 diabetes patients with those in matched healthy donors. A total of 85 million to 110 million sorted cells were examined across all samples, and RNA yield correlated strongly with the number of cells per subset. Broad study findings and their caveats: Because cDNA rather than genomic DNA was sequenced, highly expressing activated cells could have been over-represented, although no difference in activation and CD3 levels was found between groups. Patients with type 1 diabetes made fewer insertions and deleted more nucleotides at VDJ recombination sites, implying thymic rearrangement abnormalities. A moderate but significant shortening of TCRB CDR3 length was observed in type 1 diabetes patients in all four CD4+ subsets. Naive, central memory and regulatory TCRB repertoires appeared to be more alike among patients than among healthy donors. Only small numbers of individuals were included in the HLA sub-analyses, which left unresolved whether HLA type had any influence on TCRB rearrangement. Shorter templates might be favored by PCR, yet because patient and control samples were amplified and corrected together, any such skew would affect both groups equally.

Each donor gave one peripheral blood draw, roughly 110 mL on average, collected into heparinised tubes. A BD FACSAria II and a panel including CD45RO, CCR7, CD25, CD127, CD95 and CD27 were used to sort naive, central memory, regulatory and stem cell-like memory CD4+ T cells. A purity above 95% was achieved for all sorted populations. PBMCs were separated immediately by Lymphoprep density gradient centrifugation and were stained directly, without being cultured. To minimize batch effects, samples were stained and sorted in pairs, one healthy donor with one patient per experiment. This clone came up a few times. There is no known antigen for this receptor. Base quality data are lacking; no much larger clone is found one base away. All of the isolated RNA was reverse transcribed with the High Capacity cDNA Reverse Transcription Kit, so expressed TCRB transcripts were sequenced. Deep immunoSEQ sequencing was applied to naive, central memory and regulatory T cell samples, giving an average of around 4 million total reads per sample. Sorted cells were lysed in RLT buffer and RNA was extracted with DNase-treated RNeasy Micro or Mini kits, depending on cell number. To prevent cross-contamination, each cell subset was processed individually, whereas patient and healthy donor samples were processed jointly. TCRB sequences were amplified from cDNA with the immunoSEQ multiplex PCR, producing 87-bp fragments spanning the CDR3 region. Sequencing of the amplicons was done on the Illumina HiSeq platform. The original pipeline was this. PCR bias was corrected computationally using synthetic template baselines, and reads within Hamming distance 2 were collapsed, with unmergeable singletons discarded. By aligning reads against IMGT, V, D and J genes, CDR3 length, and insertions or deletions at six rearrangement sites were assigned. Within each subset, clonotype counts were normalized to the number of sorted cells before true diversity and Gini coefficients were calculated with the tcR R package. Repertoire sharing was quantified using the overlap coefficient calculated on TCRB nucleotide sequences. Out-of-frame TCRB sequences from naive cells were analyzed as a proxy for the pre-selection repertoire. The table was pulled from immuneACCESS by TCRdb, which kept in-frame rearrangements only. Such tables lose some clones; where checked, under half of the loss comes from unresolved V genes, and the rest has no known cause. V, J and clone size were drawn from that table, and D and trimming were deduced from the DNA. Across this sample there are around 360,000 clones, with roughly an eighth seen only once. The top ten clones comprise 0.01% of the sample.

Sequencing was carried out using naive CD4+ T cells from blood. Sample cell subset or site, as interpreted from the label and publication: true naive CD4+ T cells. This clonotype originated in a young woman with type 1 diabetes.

The CDR3 region has the sequence CASSPPGGRRETQYF. In nucleotide form, the sequence is TGTGCCAGCTCACCACCGGGTGGGCGGAGGGAGACCCAGTACTTC. The chain couples TRBV18 to TRBJ2-5, with TRBD2 tentatively as D gene (5 bases match). V drops 0 bases and J drops 5 bases, leaving 13 bases in between. There are 15 amino acids in the CDR3, from cysteine to phenylalanine inclusive. CDR3 DNA only is kept here, 45 bases in frame from base 1. Reading the germline V gene gives CDR1 KGHSH and CDR2 LQKENI.